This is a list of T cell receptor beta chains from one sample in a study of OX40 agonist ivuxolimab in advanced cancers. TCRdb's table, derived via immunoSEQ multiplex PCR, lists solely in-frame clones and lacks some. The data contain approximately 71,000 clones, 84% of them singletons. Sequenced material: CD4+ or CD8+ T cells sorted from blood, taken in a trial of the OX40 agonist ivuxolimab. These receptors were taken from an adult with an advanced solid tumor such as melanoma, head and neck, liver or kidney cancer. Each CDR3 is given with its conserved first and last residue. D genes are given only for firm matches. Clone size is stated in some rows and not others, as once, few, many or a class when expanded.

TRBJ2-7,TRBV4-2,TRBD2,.,TGTGCCAGCAGCCAAGATCTAGCGGGAGATTACGAGCAGTACTTC,CASSQDLAGDYEQYF
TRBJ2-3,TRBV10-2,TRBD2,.,TGCGCCAGCGGGGAGCGGGGGAGCACAGATACGCAGTATTTT,CASGERGSTDTQYF
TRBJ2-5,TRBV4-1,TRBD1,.,TGCGCCAGCAGCCAGGACAGGGGGCGAGAGACCCAGTACTTC,CASSQDRGRETQYF
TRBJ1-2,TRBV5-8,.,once,TGTGCCAGCAGCCCTGGCCCGCACCTCTATGGCTACACCTTC,CASSPGPHLYGYTF
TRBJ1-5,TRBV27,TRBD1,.,TGTGCCAGCAGTTTCGGCAGGGGGAATCAGCCCCAGCATTTT,CASSFGRGNQPQHF
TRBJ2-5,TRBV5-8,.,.,TGTGCCAGCAGCTTGGAGTGGAAGGGAGAGACCCAGTACTTC,CASSLEWKGETQYF
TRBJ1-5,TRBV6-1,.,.,TGTGCCAGCAGTGAAACAGGGCAGGAACAGCCCCAGCATTTT,CASSETGQEQPQHF
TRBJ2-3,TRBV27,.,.,TGTGCCACCCAGGTAGGGAGAGGCACAGATACGCAGTATTTT,CATQVGRGTDTQYF
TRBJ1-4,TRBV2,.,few,TGTGCCAGCAGGGGTCTTGCAACTAATGAAAAACTGTTTTTT,CASRGLATNEKLFF
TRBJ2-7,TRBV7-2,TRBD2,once,TGTGCCAGCAGCCCCGGGTTCCAAACAGCGGGGGAGCAGTACTTC,CASSPGFQTAGEQYF
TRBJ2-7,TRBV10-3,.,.,TGTGCCATCAGGGGGGCGGGCGAGCAGTACTTC,CAIRGAGEQYF
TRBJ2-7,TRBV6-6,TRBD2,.,TGTGCCAGCAGGACAAGCGGGATTCGAGACGAGCAGTACTTC,CASRTSGIRDEQYF
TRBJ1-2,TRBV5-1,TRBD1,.,TGCGCCAGCAGCGGACGGGACAGGGTGTATGGCTACACCTTC,CASSGRDRVYGYTF
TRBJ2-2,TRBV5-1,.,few,TGCGCCAGCAGCCGGAAGGACAACCCGGGCACCGGGGAGCTGTTTTTT,CASSRKDNPGTGELFF
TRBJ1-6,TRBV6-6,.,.,TGTGCCAGCACGATCTTCGTTTATAATTCACCCCTCCACTTT,CASTIFVYNSPLHF
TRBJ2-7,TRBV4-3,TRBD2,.,TGCGCCAGCAGCCAAGTAGCGGGGTCTAACGAGCAGTACTTC,CASSQVAGSNEQYF
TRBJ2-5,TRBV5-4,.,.,TGTGCCAGCAGCGCGGAGGGGGAGACCCAGTACTTC,CASSAEGETQYF
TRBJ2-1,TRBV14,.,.,TGTGCCAGCAGCCAAGAAGCAGGGGACAATGAGCAGTTCTTC,CASSQEAGDNEQFF
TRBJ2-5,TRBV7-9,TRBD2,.,TGTGCCAGCAGCTTAGGCGGGGGTCAAGAGACCCAGTACTTC,CASSLGGGQETQYF
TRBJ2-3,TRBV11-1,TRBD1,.,TGTGCCAGCAGCTTACCCCCCGGTACAGGGGCCACAGATACGCAGTATTTT,CASSLPPGTGATDTQYF
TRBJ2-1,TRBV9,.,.,TGTGCCAGCAGCGTAGGAGCGACTAACAATGAGCAGTTCTTC,CASSVGATNNEQFF
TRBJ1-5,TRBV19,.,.,TGTGCCAGTAGTAGAGAGGGTAGCAATCAGCCCCAGCATTTT,CASSREGSNQPQHF
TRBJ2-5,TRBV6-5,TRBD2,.,TGTGCCAGCAGTTACCCTACTAGCGGCCAAGAGACCCAGTACTTC,CASSYPTSGQETQYF
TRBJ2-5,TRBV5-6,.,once,TGTGCCAGCAGCTTGGGTGGACTCCAAGAGACCCAGTACTTC,CASSLGGLQETQYF
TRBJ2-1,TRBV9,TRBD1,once,TGTGCCAGCAGCGTAGTTGGGACAGGGTACTACAATGAGCAGTTCTTC,CASSVVGTGYYNEQFF
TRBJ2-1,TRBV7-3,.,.,TGTGCCAGCAGCTTAGAGGGGGTCGGTGAGCAGTTCTTC,CASSLEGVGEQFF
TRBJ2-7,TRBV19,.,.,TGTGCCAGTAGTATCGGACGCGAGCAGTACTTC,CASSIGREQYF
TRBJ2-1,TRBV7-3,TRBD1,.,TGTGCCAGCAGTTCGACAGGGGCCAATGAGCAGTTCTTC,CASSSTGANEQFF
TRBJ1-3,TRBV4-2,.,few,TGTGCCAGCAGCCAAGATGGTATGGCCACTGGAAACACCATATATTTT,CASSQDGMATGNTIYF
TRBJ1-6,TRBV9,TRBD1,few,TGTGCCAGCAGCGTACGGGACAGTGATAATTCACCCCTCCACTTT,CASSVRDSDNSPLHF
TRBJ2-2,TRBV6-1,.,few,TGTGCCAGCAGTGGGGGAGGAGGGGTTTACACCGGGGAGCTGTTTTTT,CASSGGGGVYTGELFF
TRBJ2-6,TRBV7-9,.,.,TGTGCCAGCAGCCCCTTGTCGCCCTCGGCCAACGTCCTGACTTTC,CASSPLSPSANVLTF
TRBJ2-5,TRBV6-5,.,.,TGTGCCAGCAGACCCAATCGCCAAGAGACCCAGTACTTC,CASRPNRQETQYF
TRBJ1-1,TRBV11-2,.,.,TGTGCCAGCAGCTCTCATCCGAACACTGAAGCTTTCTTT,CASSSHPNTEAFF
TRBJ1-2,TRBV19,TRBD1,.,TGTGCCAGTAGTATCCCGGGACAGGGTAAATATGGCTACACCTTC,CASSIPGQGKYGYTF
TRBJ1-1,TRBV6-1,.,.,TGTGCCAGCAGTGACAGCGGTATGAACACTGAAGCTTTCTTT,CASSDSGMNTEAFF
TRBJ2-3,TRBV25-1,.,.,TGTGCCAGCAGTGAATTGGGTACGCAGTATTTT,CASSELGTQYF
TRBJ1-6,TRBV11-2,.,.,TGTGCCAGCAGCCCCCGGGATGGTTCACCCCTCCACTTT,CASSPRDGSPLHF
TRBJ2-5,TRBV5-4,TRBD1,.,TGTGCCAGCAGCAGCAGGGGGCGAGAGACCCAGTACTTC,CASSSRGRETQYF
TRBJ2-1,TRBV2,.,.,TGTGCCAGCAGAATTTCTTCAAGCTCCTACAATGAGCAGTTCTTC,CASRISSSSYNEQFF
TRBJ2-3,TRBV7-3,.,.,TGTGCCAGCAGCTTAACGTGGGACCACAGCACAGATACGCAGTATTTT,CASSLTWDHSTDTQYF
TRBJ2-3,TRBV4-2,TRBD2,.,TGTGCCAGCAGCCAAGAAAACCTAGCGGGGGGGTCTAGCACAGATACGCAGTATTTT,CASSQENLAGGSSTDTQYF
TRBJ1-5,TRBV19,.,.,TGTGCCAGTAGGCTGACAAAGAGAGCGGCAAATCAGCCCCAGCATTTT,CASRLTKRAANQPQHF
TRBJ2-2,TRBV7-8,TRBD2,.,TGTGCCAGCAGCCGGACTAGCGGGAGAATCCCCAGGGGGGCCGGGGAGCTGTTTTTT,CASSRTSGRIPRGAGELFF
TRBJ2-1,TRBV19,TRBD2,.,TGTGCCAGTAGTATTAGGTCTAGCGGCAGCTCCTACAATGAGCAGTTCTTC,CASSIRSSGSSYNEQFF
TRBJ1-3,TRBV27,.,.,TGTGCCAGCAGTTTGCCCGGGCCCCGGGCAAACACCATATATTTT,CASSLPGPRANTIYF
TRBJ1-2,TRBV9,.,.,TGTGCCAGCAGCGTAGCCCGGAGCGCCGTGGGGGGCTACACCTTC,CASSVARSAVGGYTF
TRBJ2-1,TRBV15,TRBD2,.,TGTGCCACCAGCAGAGAATCTAGCGGGAGGTATGAGCAGTTCTTC,CATSRESSGRYEQFF